This TCR beta chain derives from a study of control samples from healthy donors and cancer patients (dated by TCRdb to the early 2020s). Measured from the cysteine to the phenylalanine, the CDR3 is 15 residues long. Left in the record is the CDR3 DNA by itself, 45 bases read in frame from the first base. For CDR1 and CDR2, the germline V gene (reference sequence) lists LNHNV and YYDKDF. Trimming at the junction amounts to 0 bases on V and 8 bases on J, and the germline ends lie 16 bases apart. Worth noting for this clone: Its recognized antigen is unknown. No base quality values were provided; no much bigger clone lies one nucleotide off.

The library was obtained by the immunoSEQ multiplex PCR assay. In its TCRdb copy, this immuneACCESS table keeps in-frame sequences only and misses some clones. Where compared with another copy, unresolved V genes explain less than half of these, and the others have no known cause. For this sample the table gives 100,000 to 120,000 clones, of which approximately 82% were detected only once. The ten largest clones add up to around 6.4% of the sample. Rearrangement joined TRBV15 to TRBJ1-1; tentative D gene TRBD1, with 5 bases matching. The sequenced material came from blood. This clonotype originated in a man younger than 30 in good health. The CDR3 sequence is CATSRDQIQGYEAFF. Here is the DNA: TGTGCCACCAGCAGAGATCAGATTCAGGGCTACGAAGCTTTCTTT.